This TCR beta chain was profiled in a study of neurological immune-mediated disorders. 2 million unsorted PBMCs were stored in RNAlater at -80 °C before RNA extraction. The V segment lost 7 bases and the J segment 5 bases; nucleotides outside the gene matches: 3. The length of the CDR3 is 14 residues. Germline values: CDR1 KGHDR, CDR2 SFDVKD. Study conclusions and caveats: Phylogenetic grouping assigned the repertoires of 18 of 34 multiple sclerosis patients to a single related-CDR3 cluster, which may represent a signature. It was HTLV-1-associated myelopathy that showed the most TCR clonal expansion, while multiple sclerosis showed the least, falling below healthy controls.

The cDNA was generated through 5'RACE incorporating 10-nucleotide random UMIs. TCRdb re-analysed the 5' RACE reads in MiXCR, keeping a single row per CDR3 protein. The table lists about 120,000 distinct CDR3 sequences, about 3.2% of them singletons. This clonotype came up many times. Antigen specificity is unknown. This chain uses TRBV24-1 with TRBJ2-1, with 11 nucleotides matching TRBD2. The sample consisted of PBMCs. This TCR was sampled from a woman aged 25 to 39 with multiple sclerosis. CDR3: CATSRGLADNEQFF. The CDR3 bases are TGTGCCACCAGCCGGGGACTAGCGGACAATGAGCAGTTCTTC.